This TCR beta chain was obtained from a study of blood T cell repertoires in COVID-19. On the study more broadly: COVID-19 samples collected from the United States, Italy and Spain covered acute and convalescent phases. Nucleic acid was either cDNA or gDNA, and it came from T cells, B-cell-depleted T cells, or PBMCs.

This CDR3 is built from 14 residues. The V gene end was trimmed by 1 base and the J gene end by 5 bases; junction bases not matched to a gene: 2. Germline V gene sequence: CDR1 SGHNT, CDR2 YENEEA. Study processing details: It was from reference gene primer amplification that nucleated cell counts were estimated. Here immunoSEQ multiplex PCR was the method, and the copy in TCRdb shows in-frame clones only, minus some. V and J calls and clone size follow that table, whereas D and trimming were derived from the DNA. The sample consists of roughly 100,000 clones, 70% to 90% of them appearing once. The sample taken for sequencing was peripheral blood. This receptor was identified in a woman aged 30 to 39 with acute or convalescent COVID-19. The J gene is TRBJ2-1, the V gene TRBV11-3; 7 bases fit TRBD1. CDR3 protein: CASSLVGTDNEQFF. The CDR3 DNA reads as TGTGCCAGCAGCTTAGTAGGGACAGACAATGAGCAGTTCTTC.